This passage covers 11 T cell receptor beta chains from one sample sequenced in a study of early T cells in non-severe SARS-CoV-2 infection. TCRdb recomputed calls from the 5' RACE reads with MiXCR, one row per CDR3 protein. The sample holds under 65,000 distinct CDR3 sequences; under 15% are singletons and the top ten take more than 1.1%. Sequenced material: whole blood. The receptors derive from an adult who was a healthcare worker with PCR-confirmed SARS-CoV-2 infection or an uninfected control (not recorded which).

This clonotype was counted between two and nine times. The chain is built from TRBV19 and TRBJ1-5; 12 bases are shared with TRBD1. V lost 7 bases to trimming and J lost 2 bases; unmatched junction nucleotides: 9. Germline CDR1 LNHDA, CDR2 SQIVND (reference sequence). The CDR3 totals 17 residues. The CDR3 DNA is TGTGCCAGTACAGTCCCGGGACAGGGGGCGGGCAATCAGCCCCAGCATTTT. Translated, it gives CASTVPGQGAGNQPQHF.

The genes are TRBV12-3 or TRBV12-4 and TRBJ2-3; D ambiguous. This CDR3 comprises 14 residues. V lost 4 bases to trimming and J lost 3 bases, with 11 bases between them. Here the CDR3 reads CASSWTPSTDTQYF. The DNA for the CDR3 is TGTGCCAGCAGTTGGACCCCTAGTACAGATACGCAGTATTTT.

This clonotype was seen ten or more times. The chain uses TRBV5-1 and TRBJ2-3; D is uncertain. V was cut by 0 bases and J by 1 base, with 9 bases left in between. Looked up from germline, CDR1 is SGHRS and CDR2 is YFSETQ. This CDR3 contains 15 residues. The CDR3 is CASSLDQARTDTQYF. CDR3 nucleotides: TGCGCCAGCAGCTTGGACCAGGCCCGCACAGATACGCAGTATTTT.

This chain joins TRBV2 and TRBJ2-5; weak D call: TRBD2 (7 bases). CDR3 size: 15 residues. The ends were cut back, 10 bases at V and 5 bases at J, with 23 bases in the middle. Germline CDR1 is SNHLY and CDR2 is FYNNEI. As DNA, the CDR3 is TGTGCCACACCGAGGTGGCGGGGGCCGACGGAGACCCAGTACTTC. This encodes CATPRWRGPTETQYF.

This clonotype appeared a few times. V usage is TRBV20-1 and J usage is TRBJ1-2; 10 positions agree with TRBD1. Germline loops: CDR1 DFQATT, CDR2 SNEGSKA (reference sequence). V trimming: 6 bases; J trimming: 4 bases; junction bases outside the gene matches: 2. The CDR3 has 12 residues. For the CDR3, the DNA is TGCAGTGCCGGGACAGGGGTCTATGGCTACACCTTC. The encoded protein is CSAGTGVYGYTF.

This clonotype was seen repeatedly, ten times or more. The chain links TRBV7-9 to TRBJ1-2; 9 nucleotides agree with TRBD1. The CDR3 spans 14 residues. CDR1 and CDR2 from the germline V gene are SEHNR and FQNEAQ (reference sequence). J lost 1 base, V lost 8 bases, and 5 bases had no gene match. Written as DNA, the CDR3 is TGTGCCAGCCGACCGGGACAGGGTAACTATGGCTACACCTTC. Amino acid sequence: CASRPGQGNYGYTF.

As for this clonotype: A much larger clone lies one base from this, so it may be a read error. V usage is TRBV5-4 and J usage is TRBJ1-2, with D possibly TRBD1 on 5 matching bases. Trimming cost V 0 bases and J 6 bases, with 12 bases left between them. The germline V gene encodes CDR1 SGHNT and CDR2 YYREEE (reference sequence). The CDR3 runs 14 residues. The CDR3 sequence: CASSLDWGLDGYTF. As DNA, the CDR3 is TGTGCCAGCAGCTTGGACTGGGGACTCGATGGCTACACCTTC.

This clonotype was observed a handful of times. This rearrangement joins TRBV18 to TRBJ2-2; D remains unclear. The CDR3 extends over 16 amino acids. Germline V gene lookup returns CDR1 KGHSH and CDR2 LQKENI. Trimming shortened V by 2 bases and J by 2 bases, and 12 bases separated the two germline ends. In DNA, the CDR3 is TGTGCCAGCTCACCAATTCCAGTTATTAACACCGGGGAGCTGTTTTTT. Translation: CASSPIPVINTGELFF.

The chain joins TRBV5-3 to TRBJ2-5, with TRBD2 matching over 8 bases. TRBV5-3 falls under the ORF class, with uncertain function. V lost 4 bases to trimming and J lost 2 bases; unmatched junction nucleotides: 10. This CDR3 comprises 16 residues. The CDR3 spells CARSPPGGIGQETQYF. CDR3 DNA sequence: TGTGCCAGAAGCCCTCCGGGGGGGATCGGGCAAGAGACCCAGTACTTC.

Ten or more counts support this clonotype. This chain connects TRBV30 to TRBJ2-5; tentative D call: TRBD2 (6 bases). Per germline, CDR1 GTSNPN and CDR2 SVGIG (reference sequence). With 0 bases removed from V and 4 bases from J, the gap between germline ends came to 9 bases. The CDR3 spans 13 residues. This CDR3 is CAWSVGGGETQYF. The CDR3 DNA reads as TGTGCCTGGAGTGTGGGGGGTGGAGAGACCCAGTACTTC.

The CDR3 loop is CSVRTAKRQETQYF. The CDR3 nucleotides read TGCAGCGTTAGGACAGCAAAGCGTCAGGAGACCCAGTACTTC. V and J are TRBV29-1 and TRBJ2-5; possibly TRBD1 for D (6 bases). Between the trimmed V and J ends, which lost 5 bases and 5 bases, there was a span of 18 bases. Germline lookup yields CDR1 SQVTM and CDR2 ANQGSEA. The CDR3 loop spans 14 amino acids.